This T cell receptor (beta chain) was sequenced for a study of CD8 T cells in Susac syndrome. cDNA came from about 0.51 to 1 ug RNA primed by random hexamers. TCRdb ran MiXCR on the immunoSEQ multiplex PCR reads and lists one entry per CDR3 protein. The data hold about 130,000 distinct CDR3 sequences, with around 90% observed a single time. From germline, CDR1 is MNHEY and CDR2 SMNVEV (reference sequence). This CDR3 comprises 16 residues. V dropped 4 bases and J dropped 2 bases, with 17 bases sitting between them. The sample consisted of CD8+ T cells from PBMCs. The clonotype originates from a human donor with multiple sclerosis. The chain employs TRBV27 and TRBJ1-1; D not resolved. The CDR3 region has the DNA TGTGCCAGCAGTTCCTTAGTTTTGAGGGAAAACACTGAAGCTTTCTTT. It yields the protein CASSSLVLRENTEAFF.